This passage covers 20 T cell receptor beta chains from one sample sequenced in a study of cytomegalovirus exposure and HLA in healthy donors. Researchers ran the PCR with 60 Vbeta and 13 Jbeta primers. Sequencing used immunoSEQ multiplex PCR; TCRdb keeps in-frame clones, though not all of them. Of 35,000 to 45,000 clones listed, about two thirds are singletons. The sequencing input was PBMCs. All receptors derive from a man aged 60 to 75 in good health and CMV-seropositive.

This clone was seen just once. Here the CDR3 reads CASSQGQGVNYEQYF. CDR3 in DNA: TGCGCCAGCAGCCAAGGACAGGGAGTTAACTACGAGCAGTACTTC. V is TRBV5-1 and J is TRBJ2-7, with 8 bases matching TRBD1. In germline, CDR1 is SGHRS, CDR2 YFSETQ. The CDR3 contains 15 residues. J was trimmed by 3 bases and V by 4 bases; bases with no gene match: 9.

V usage is TRBV9 and J usage is TRBJ2-1, with a tentative D call TRBD2 (5 bases). Per the germline V gene, CDR1 is SGDLS and CDR2 is YYNGEE. Between the trimmed V and J ends, which lost 4 bases and 0 bases, there was a span of 11 bases. This CDR3 spans 15 amino acids. The CDR3 DNA reads as TGTGCCAGCAGCACCGGGGTAAGCTCCTACAATGAGCAGTTCTTC. It is translated as CASSTGVSSYNEQFF.

In its sample, this clone was seen a few times. This rearrangement joins TRBV18 to TRBJ2-1; D is unresolved. V was pared by 2 bases and J by 3 bases, with 5 bases between. Germline-derived CDR1 and CDR2 are KGHSH and LQKENI. CDR3 length: 13 amino acids. The chain's CDR3 is CASSPEHYNEQFF. The CDR3 DNA sequence: TGTGCCAGCTCACCAGAGCACTACAATGAGCAGTTCTTC.

The chain employs TRBV19 and TRBJ1-1; D is uncertain. Trimming shortened V by 6 bases and J by 3 bases, and 11 bases separated the two germline ends. The CDR3 spans 13 residues. Per the germline V gene, CDR1 is LNHDA and CDR2 is SQIVND (reference sequence). The CDR3 here is CASSPIIHTEAFF. The CDR3, as DNA: TGTGCCAGTAGCCCAATCATCCACACTGAAGCTTTCTTT.

V gene TRBV30 combines with J gene TRBJ2-2; 7 nucleotides agree with TRBD2. CDR1 is GTSNPN, CDR2 SVGIG, per germline (reference sequence). The junction had 4 bases not matched to a gene; V was cut back by 5 bases and J by 7 bases. CDR3 size: 12 residues. The chain's CDR3 is CAWGSGGGELFF. As DNA, the CDR3 is TGTGCCTGGGGATCGGGGGGCGGGGAGCTGTTTTTT.

This clone came up a few times. The chain uses TRBV7-2 and TRBJ2-7; 9 bases align to TRBD1. The CDR3 is made up of 12 amino acids. Germline values: CDR1 SGHTA, CDR2 FQGNSA. With V trimmed by 6 bases and J by 3 bases, 0 bases remained unmatched. This CDR3 reads CASRTGGYEQYF. The DNA for the CDR3 is TGTGCCAGCAGGACAGGGGGCTACGAGCAGTACTTC.

This clone was recorded a few times. The chain recombines TRBV28 with TRBJ2-7; 10 positions match TRBD2. J lost 4 bases, V lost 6 bases, and 12 bases had no gene match. CDR3 length: 16 amino acids. The germline V gene has CDR1 MDHEN and CDR2 SYDVKM. The CDR3 nucleotides are TGTGCCAGCAGCAACAATATCGGGACTAGCGAGTACGAGCAGTACTTC. This sequence encodes CASSNNIGTSEYEQYF.

The CDR3 is CASSLVVGTEAFF. In DNA form, the CDR3 reads TGCGCCAGCAGCTTGGTTGTGGGGACAGAAGCTTTCTTT. The chain carries TRBV5-1 and TRBJ1-1; a possible D gene is TRBD1 (6 bases). This CDR3 has 13 amino acids. Germline CDR1 is SGHRS and CDR2 is YFSETQ. V was trimmed by 0 bases and J by 8 bases, leaving 11 bases between them. The full variable domain, completed using reference TRBV5-1 and TRBJ1-1, is KAGVTQTPRYLIKTRGQQVTLSCSPISGHRSVSWYQQTPGQGLQFLFEYFSETQRNKGNFPGRFSGRQFSNSRSEMNVSTLELGDSALYLCASSLVVGTEAFFGQGTRLTVV.

This rearrangement joins TRBV7-3 to TRBJ2-1; 7 nucleotides line up with TRBD2. V shed 3 bases, J shed 0 bases, and the junction held 5 bases outside the gene matches. From germline, CDR1 is SGHTA and CDR2 FQGTGA. CDR3 size: 16 residues. CDR3 amino acids: CASSFLGGSSYNEQFF. As DNA, the CDR3 is TGTGCCAGCAGCTTCCTTGGCGGGAGCTCCTACAATGAGCAGTTCTTC.

This clone turned up a few times. This sequence joins TRBV28 and TRBJ2-7; 8 bases are a match to TRBD2. V shed 6 bases, J shed 0 bases, and the junction held 4 bases outside the gene matches. The CDR3 covers 14 residues. The V gene's germline CDR1 is MDHEN and CDR2 SYDVKM. DNA for the CDR3: TGTGCCAGCAGGGAGCGGGAGTTCTCCTACGAGCAGTACTTC. Its protein is CASREREFSYEQYF.

The chain links TRBV19 to TRBJ1-2; D unresolved. The germline V gene encodes CDR1 LNHDA and CDR2 SQIVND (reference sequence). There are 14 residues in the CDR3. Trimming took off 3 bases at V and 7 bases at J, with 15 bases between the two ends. The CDR3 bases are TGTGCCAGTAGTATCGAGCTGTGGGAGGGTGGCTACACCTTC. This encodes CASSIELWEGGYTF.

J is TRBJ2-1 and V is TRBV27; 9 bases are a match to TRBD2. Germline CDR1 reads MNHEY; CDR2 reads SMNVEV (reference sequence). CDR3 length: 17 residues. The V and J ends lost 6 bases and 4 bases, in that order; junction bases with no gene match: 13. The CDR3 sequence is CASSHTIYSGSYNEQFF. The CDR3 coding sequence is TGTGCCAGCAGCCACACCATCTATAGCGGGAGTTACAATGAGCAGTTCTTC.

CDR3 sequence reads: CAIKPSVPGSSYNEQFF. As DNA, the CDR3 is TGTGCCATCAAACCCTCCGTACCAGGGTCATCCTACAATGAGCAGTTCTTC. V is TRBV10-3 and J is TRBJ2-1, with a weak D call TRBD1 (5 bases). Per germline, CDR1 ENHRY and CDR2 SYGVKD. Trimming removed 7 bases at V and 1 base at J, with 20 bases between. CDR3 length: 17 amino acids.

This chain connects TRBV19 to TRBJ1-5; the D is unclear. The ends were cut back, 5 bases at V and 4 bases at J, with 9 bases in the middle. The CDR3 loop spans 13 amino acids. Germline lookup yields CDR1 LNHDA and CDR2 SQIVND (reference sequence). This CDR3 reads CASSQVVNQPQHF. The CDR3 DNA follows: TGTGCCAGTAGTCAAGTAGTAAATCAGCCCCAGCATTTT.

The CDR3: CASSLDFLGYTF. The CDR3 DNA reads TGTGCCAGCAGCTTAGATTTCCTAGGCTACACCTTC. The V gene is TRBV7-9, the J gene TRBJ1-2; no firm D call. Trimming stripped 1 base from V and 8 bases from J, with 8 bases between. The CDR3 runs 12 residues. Germline-derived CDR1 and CDR2 are SEHNR and FQNEAQ (reference sequence). The complete variable domain, with remaining parts taken from reference TRBV7-9 and TRBJ1-2, reads DTGVSQNPRHKITKRGQNVTFRCDPISEHNRLYWYRQTLGQGPEFLTYFQNEAQLEKSRLLSDRFSAERPKGSFSTLEIQRTEQGDSAMYLCASSLDFLGYTFGSGTRLTVV.

The genes are TRBV5-6 and TRBJ2-1, with a tentative D call TRBD1 (6 bases). Germline lookup yields CDR1 SGHDT and CDR2 YYEEEE. V shed 3 bases and J shed 5 bases, with 15 bases lying between them. The CDR3 is 15 residues long. CDR3 in DNA: TGTGCCAGCAGCTCCCTCCCAGGGGCCGACAATGAGCAGTTCTTC. The encoded protein is CASSSLPGADNEQFF.

J is TRBJ2-1 and V is TRBV5-1; the match to TRBD2 covers 11 bases. Germline CDR1 and CDR2: SGHRS and YFSETQ. This CDR3 has 13 residues. V shed 7 bases, J shed 6 bases, and the junction held 3 bases outside the gene matches. This CDR3 is CASGLAGGNEQFF. CDR3 in DNA: TGCGCCAGCGGCCTAGCGGGAGGCAATGAGCAGTTCTTC. The whole variable domain, filled in from reference TRBV5-1 and TRBJ2-1, reads KAGVTQTPRYLIKTRGQQVTLSCSPISGHRSVSWYQQTPGQGLQFLFEYFSETQRNKGNFPGRFSGRQFSNSRSEMNVSTLELGDSALYLCASGLAGGNEQFFGPGTRLTVL.

The rearrangement joins TRBV11-3 to TRBJ2-5; 8 bases agree with TRBD2. J gave up 5 bases and V 4 bases, and 9 bases lay outside the gene matches. The CDR3 totals 15 residues. Germline assignment: CDR1 SGHNT and CDR2 YENEEA. CDR3 in amino acids: CASSSSGGNSETQYF. CDR3 DNA: TGTGCCAGCAGCTCCTCGGGAGGGAACTCGGAGACCCAGTACTTC.

This chain connects TRBV7-9 to TRBJ2-3; tentative D call: TRBD2 (6 bases). Trimming removed 0 bases at V and 2 bases at J, with 9 bases between. CDR1 SEHNR and CDR2 FQNEAQ come from the germline V gene (reference sequence). The CDR3 is made up of 15 amino acids. The CDR3 DNA follows: TGTGCCAGCAGCTTAGCGACGGGAGTCACAGATACGCAGTATTTT. Its translation is CASSLATGVTDTQYF.

This clone was picked up one time. The gene calls are TRBV7-2 and TRBJ1-5; D uncertain. V lost 1 base and J lost 7, with 14 bases in between. The CDR3 consists of 15 residues. From germline, CDR1 is SGHTA and CDR2 FQGNSA. The CDR3, as DNA: TGTGCCAGCAGCTTAGATTCGGGTTCATTCCAGCCCCAGCATTTT. Translation: CASSLDSGSFQPQHF.